This T cell receptor beta chain was documented in a study of shared clonotypes between healthy human individuals. Study context: Aged 18 to 49, the donors were two women and three men. Study-wide results and limits: It was the non-shared clonotypes that had lower generation probabilities than clonotypes shared by all four donors. Clonotype sharing among donors was expected to depend on sequencing depth.

Comments on this clone: Its antigen is not identified.

The CDR3 sequence is 21 residues long. Germline CDR1 and CDR2: LNHNV and YYDKDF (reference sequence). The germline V and J ends were trimmed by 0 bases and 4 bases, with 30 bases remaining between them. Profiled with immunoSEQ multiplex PCR; TCRdb holds only in-frame clones, not every one. Of around 2,000,000 clones listed, 90% to 95% are singletons. CD45RO-negative cells were positively selected for CCR7, leaving out terminally differentiated effector memory CD45RA+ cells. The sequencing sample was made of naive CD8+ T cells from PBMCs. The chain links TRBV15 to TRBJ2-5, with D perhaps matching TRBD2 (5 bases). This clonotype was obtained from a man younger than 35 in good health. Some clones in this sample may be carry-over from other donors' samples. CDR3 coding DNA: TGTGCCACCAGCAGAGATCGTTACGCTAGTTTTATGGTATCAGGAGGAGAGACCCAGTACTTC. Translating it yields CATSRDRYASFMVSGGETQYF.